Shown below are 18 T cell receptor beta chains from a single sample sequenced in a study of cytomegalovirus exposure and HLA in healthy donors. Amplification used 60 Vbeta primers and 13 Jbeta primers. The repertoire was sequenced with immunoSEQ multiplex PCR; TCRdb's copy has only in-frame clones and lacks some. The repertoire has approximately 84,000 clones, approximately 78% of them found once; the top ten carry roughly 2.5%. The specimen sequenced was PBMCs. The receptor set was obtained from a male donor in good health and CMV-seropositive.

The chain joins TRBV5-4 to TRBJ2-1, with a possible D match to TRBD2 (5 bases). Germline V CDR1 and CDR2: SGHNT, YYREEE (reference sequence). Trimming removed 4 bases at V and 7 bases at J, with 9 bases between. The CDR3 is 12 residues long. The CDR3 DNA reads TGTGCCAGCAGCCGGTCGGGAAATGAGCAGTTCTTC. As protein: CASSRSGNEQFF.

This clone has a single count. V gene TRBV4-3 combines with J gene TRBJ1-2; D gene ambiguous. Germline CDR1 LGHNA, CDR2 YSLEER. V lost 0 bases to trimming and J lost 3 bases, with 8 bases between them. The CDR3 loop spans 14 amino acids. CDR3 DNA sequence: TGCGCCAGCAGCCAAGAACCGGGGTACTATGGCTACACCTTC. This gives the protein CASSQEPGYYGYTF.

This rearrangement joins TRBV6-4 to TRBJ1-2, with 7 bases fitting TRBD1. There are 14 residues in the CDR3. Germline-derived CDR1 and CDR2 are MRHNA and SNTAGT. Unmatched junction bases numbered 6, after V lost 6 bases and J lost 2 bases. CDR3 residues: CASSPRGGNYGYTF. The DNA for the CDR3 is TGTGCCAGCAGCCCTAGAGGGGGCAACTATGGCTACACCTTC.

This sequence joins TRBV5-4 and TRBJ1-1, with a weak D call TRBD1 (6 bases). This CDR3 region has 13 residues. Trimming cost V 4 bases and J 6 bases, with 13 bases left between them. Germline assignment: CDR1 SGHNT and CDR2 YYREEE (reference sequence). CDR3 loop: CASSLRGAPEAFF. The CDR3 region has the DNA TGTGCCAGCAGCCTCCGGGGGGCCCCTGAAGCTTTCTTT.

The rearrangement uses TRBV9 and TRBJ2-7, with 7 bases lining up with TRBD1. CDR1 and CDR2 from the germline V gene are SGDLS and YYNGEE. The J segment lost 4 bases and the V segment lost 0 bases, leaving 7 bases of the junction unmatched. CDR3 length: 15 residues. The CDR3 loop is CASSVVAGGEYEQYF. The CDR3 DNA is TGTGCCAGCAGCGTAGTGGCAGGGGGTGAATACGAGCAGTACTTC.

V is TRBV21-1 and J is TRBJ2-7; TRBD1, the table's D call, was not compared with the DNA. TRBV21-1 is an annotated pseudogene. The CDR3 has 15 residues. The CDR3 region is CASSKVPQGSYEQYF. The CDR3, as DNA: TGTGCCAGCAGCAAAGTTCCGCAGGGGTCCTACGAGCAGTACTTC.

This clone occurred a few times. The V call is TRBV19, the J call TRBJ2-2; D perhaps matches TRBD2 (6 bases). The CDR3 extends over 16 amino acids. The germline V and J ends were trimmed by 1 base and 2 bases, with 11 bases remaining between them. Per the germline V gene, CDR1 is LNHDA and CDR2 is SQIVND (reference sequence). The CDR3 sequence is CASSIVLATNTGELFF. The CDR3 DNA reads TGTGCCAGTAGTATAGTCCTAGCGACCAACACCGGGGAGCTGTTTTTT.

The chain uses TRBV6-1 and TRBJ2-7; 8 bases map to TRBD1. The ends lost 6 bases at V and 4 bases at J; junction bases unmatched: 5. Germline CDR1 is MNHNS and CDR2 is SASEGT. This CDR3 region has 13 residues. The CDR3 loop reads CASRERQGYEQYF. The CDR3 DNA reads TGTGCCAGCAGGGAACGACAGGGGTACGAGCAGTACTTC.

J is TRBJ1-1 and V is TRBV6-1, with D tentatively TRBD1 (5 bases). Germline-derived CDR1 and CDR2 are MNHNS and SASEGT. V lost 5 bases, J lost 5 bases, and 18 bases lay in between. The CDR3 contains 15 residues. CDR3 sequence reads: CASSPLAQGGTEAFF. CDR3 nucleotide sequence: TGTGCCAGCAGTCCCCTCGCCCAGGGAGGGACTGAAGCTTTCTTT.

The chain links TRBV6-6 to TRBJ2-7; tentative D call: TRBD2 (6 bases). This CDR3 is 14 amino acids long. Trimming removed 6 bases from V and 5 bases from J, with 17 bases in between. Germline V gene lookup returns CDR1 MNHNY and CDR2 SVGAGI (reference sequence). The CDR3 loop is CASSQTRFRHEQYF. CDR3 nucleotide sequence: TGTGCCAGCAGCCAGACTAGATTCCGGCACGAGCAGTACTTC.

The genes are TRBV7-2 and TRBJ1-1; D unresolved. CDR3 length: 14 residues. Trimming removed 3 bases from V and 1 base from J, with 9 bases in between. Germline V gene data show CDR1 as SGHTA and CDR2 as FQGNSA. The CDR3 loop is CASSLASQNTEAFF. CDR3 DNA sequence: TGTGCCAGCAGCTTGGCATCGCAGAACACTGAAGCTTTCTTT.

The rearrangement links TRBV27 to TRBJ1-1; 11 bases fit TRBD1. The CDR3 sequence is 15 residues long. V was clipped by 6 bases and J by 6 bases; unmatched bases: 9. Per germline, CDR1 MNHEY and CDR2 SMNVEV (reference sequence). This CDR3 is CASREDRGRLAEAFF. The CDR3 DNA reads as TGTGCCAGCAGAGAGGACAGGGGGCGGTTGGCTGAAGCTTTCTTT.

The chain joins TRBV6-5 to TRBJ2-7; TRBD2 matches at 7 bases. Trimming took 0 bases from V and 1 from J; bases not matched to a gene: 0. The CDR3 spans 14 residues. The germline V gene encodes CDR1 MNHEY and CDR2 SVGAGI. CDR3 nucleotide sequence: TGTGCCAGCAGTTACTCAGCGGGATCCTACGAGCAGTACTTC. Its translation is CASSYSAGSYEQYF.

V usage is TRBV19 and J usage is TRBJ1-1; D gene ambiguous. The CDR3 extends over 14 amino acids. V lost 2 bases and J lost 1, with 8 bases in between. Per germline, CDR1 LNHDA and CDR2 SQIVND (reference sequence). CDR3 loop: CASSIILGNTEAFF. Here the CDR3 DNA reads TGTGCCAGTAGTATAATACTAGGGAACACTGAAGCTTTCTTT.

V usage is TRBV7-2 and J usage is TRBJ2-7, with D possibly being TRBD2 (6 bases). Germline V gene sequence: CDR1 SGHTA, CDR2 FQGNSA. V was pared by 5 bases and J by 3 bases, with 14 bases between. There are 14 residues in the CDR3. In nucleotides, the CDR3 is TGTGCCAGCAGCCTAGTAGACGGGGGCTACGAGCAGTACTTC. This translates into CASSLVDGGYEQYF. The whole variable domain, filled in from reference TRBV7-2 and TRBJ2-7, reads GAGVSQSPSNKVTEKGKDVELRCDPISGHTALYWYRQSLGQGLEFLIYFQGNSAPDKSGLPSDRFSAERTGGSVSTLTIQRTQQEDSAVYLCASSLVDGGYEQYFGPGTRLTVT.

This clone was recorded a few times. The rearrangement uses TRBV29-1 and TRBJ2-7; 7 bases match TRBD2. From germline, CDR1 is SQVTM and CDR2 ANQGSEA. CDR3 length: 13 amino acids. The CDR3 sequence is CRQRGRDSYEQYF. The CDR3 region has the DNA TGCAGACAACGGGGGAGGGACTCCTACGAGCAGTACTTC.

This chain links TRBV11-2 with TRBJ2-7, with 9 bases identical to TRBD1. CDR3 length equals 17 residues. The trim removed 4 bases at V and 5 bases at J, leaving 15 bases unmatched. Germline CDR1 is SGHAT and CDR2 is FQNNGV. The CDR3 reads CASSSPRGDRVLNEQYF. In DNA form, the CDR3 reads TGTGCCAGCAGCTCCCCACGAGGGGACAGGGTTTTGAACGAGCAGTACTTC.

V gene TRBV7-8 combines with J gene TRBJ1-1; 7 bases line up with TRBD1. The V gene's germline CDR1 is SGHVS and CDR2 FQNEAQ. Losses at the gene ends were 0 bases for V and 4 bases for J; bases not matched to a gene: 2. There are 14 residues in the CDR3. This CDR3 is CASSLATGSTEAFF. CDR3 coding DNA: TGTGCCAGCAGCTTAGCGACAGGGTCCACTGAAGCTTTCTTT.